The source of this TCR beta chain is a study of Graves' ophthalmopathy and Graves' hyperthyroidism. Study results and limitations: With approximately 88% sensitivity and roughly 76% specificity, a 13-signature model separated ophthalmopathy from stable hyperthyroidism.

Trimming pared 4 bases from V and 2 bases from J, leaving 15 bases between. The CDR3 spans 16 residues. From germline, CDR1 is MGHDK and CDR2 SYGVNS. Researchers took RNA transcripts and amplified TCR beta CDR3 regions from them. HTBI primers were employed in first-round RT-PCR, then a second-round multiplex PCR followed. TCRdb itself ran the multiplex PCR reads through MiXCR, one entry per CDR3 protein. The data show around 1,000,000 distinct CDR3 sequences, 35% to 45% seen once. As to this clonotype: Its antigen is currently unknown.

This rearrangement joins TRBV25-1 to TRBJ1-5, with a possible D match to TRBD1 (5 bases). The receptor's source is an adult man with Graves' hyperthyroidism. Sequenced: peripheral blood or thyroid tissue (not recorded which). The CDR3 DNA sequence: TGTGCCAGCAGTGGGTGGGGCGTGGGCGGCAATCAGCCCCAGCATTTT. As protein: CASSGWGVGGNQPQHF.